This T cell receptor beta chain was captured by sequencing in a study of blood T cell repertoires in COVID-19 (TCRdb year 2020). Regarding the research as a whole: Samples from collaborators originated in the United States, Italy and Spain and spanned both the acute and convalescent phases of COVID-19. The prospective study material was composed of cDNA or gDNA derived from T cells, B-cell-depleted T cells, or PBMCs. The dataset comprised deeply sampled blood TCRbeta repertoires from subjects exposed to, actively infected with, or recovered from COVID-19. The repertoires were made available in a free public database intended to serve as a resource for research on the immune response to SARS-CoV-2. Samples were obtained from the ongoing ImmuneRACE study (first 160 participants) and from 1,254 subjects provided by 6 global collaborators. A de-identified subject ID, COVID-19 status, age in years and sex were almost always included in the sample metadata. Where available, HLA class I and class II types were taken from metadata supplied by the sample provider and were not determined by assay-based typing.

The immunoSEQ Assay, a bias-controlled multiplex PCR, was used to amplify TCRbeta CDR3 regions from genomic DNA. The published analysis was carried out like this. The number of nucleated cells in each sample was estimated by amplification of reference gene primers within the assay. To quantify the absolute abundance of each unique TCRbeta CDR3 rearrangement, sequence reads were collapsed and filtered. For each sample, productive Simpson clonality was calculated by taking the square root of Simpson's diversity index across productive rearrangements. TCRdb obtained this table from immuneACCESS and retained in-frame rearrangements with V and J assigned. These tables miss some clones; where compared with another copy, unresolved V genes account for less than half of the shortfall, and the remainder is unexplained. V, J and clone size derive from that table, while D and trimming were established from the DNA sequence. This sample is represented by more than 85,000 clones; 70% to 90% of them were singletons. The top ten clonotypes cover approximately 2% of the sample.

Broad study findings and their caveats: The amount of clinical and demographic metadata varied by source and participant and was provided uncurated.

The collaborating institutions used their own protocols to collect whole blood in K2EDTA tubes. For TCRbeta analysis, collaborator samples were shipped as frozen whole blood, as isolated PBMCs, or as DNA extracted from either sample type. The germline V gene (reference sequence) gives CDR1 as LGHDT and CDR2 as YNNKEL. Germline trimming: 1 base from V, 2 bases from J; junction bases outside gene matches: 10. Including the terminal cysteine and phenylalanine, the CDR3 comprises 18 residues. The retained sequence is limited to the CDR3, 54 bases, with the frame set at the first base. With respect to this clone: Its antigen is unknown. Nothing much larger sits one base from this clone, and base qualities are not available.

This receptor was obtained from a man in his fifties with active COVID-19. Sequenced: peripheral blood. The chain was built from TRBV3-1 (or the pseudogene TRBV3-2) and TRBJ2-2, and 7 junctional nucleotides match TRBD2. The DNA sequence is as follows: TGTGCCAGCAGCCAAGTCTCGGGGGGACGGATAAACACCGGGGAGCTGTTTTTT. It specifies CASSQVSGGRINTGELFF.